The 26 T cell receptor beta chains listed next were all sequenced from one sample in a study of T-cell reconstitution after alpha-beta-depleted transplantation in children. TCRbeta library construction was performed incorporating unique molecular identifiers. TCRdb recomputed calls from the PCR reads with MiXCR, one row per CDR3 protein. This sample has more than 200,000 distinct CDR3 sequences; approximately 17% occur once, and the top ten carry around 45%. The starting material was PBMCs, mostly from graft donor cells, obtained 360 days after TCRalphabeta/CD19-depleted stem cell transplant. These receptors were taken from a male patient aged 2 to 10 who had a stem cell transplant for acute lymphoblastic leukemia, so the T cells may come from the graft donor.

This chain uses TRBV20-1 with TRBJ2-5; D is ambiguous. The CDR3 consists of 10 residues. V was shortened by 6 bases and J by 5 bases, with 7 bases between the two germline ends. CDR1 is DFQATT, CDR2 SNEGSKA, per germline (reference sequence). The CDR3 is CSAWLETQYF. CDR3 DNA: TGCAGTGCCTGGTTGGAGACCCAGTACTTC.

The chain couples TRBV5-5 to TRBJ2-2; 8 bases are a match to TRBD2. The length of the CDR3 is 15 residues. Germline values: CDR1 SGHKS, CDR2 YYEKEE (reference sequence). V gave up 4 bases and J gave up 4 bases; unmatched junction bases: 6. The CDR3 protein is CASSPRGALTGELFF. CDR3 nucleotides: TGTGCCAGCAGCCCGCGGGGGGCCCTCACCGGGGAGCTGTTTTTT.

This clonotype was recorded a few times. The chain carries TRBV10-3 and TRBJ2-1; 7 bases line up with TRBD1. This CDR3 spans 13 amino acids. The trim removed 10 bases at V and 5 bases at J, leaving 8 bases unmatched. Germline V gene sequence: CDR1 ENHRY, CDR2 SYGVKD. The CDR3 sequence: CASSPGQHNEQFF. Written as DNA, the CDR3 is TGTGCCAGTTCGCCGGGACAGCACAATGAGCAGTTCTTC.

This clonotype was observed a few times. The chain employs TRBV29-1 and TRBJ1-2; 7 bases are shared with TRBD1. Unmatched junction bases numbered 4, after V lost 5 bases and J lost 4 bases. Germline loops: CDR1 SQVTM, CDR2 ANQGSEA. The CDR3 is 12 amino acids. The CDR3 region is CSVRTGPYGYTF. The CDR3 region has the DNA TGCAGCGTTCGGACAGGTCCCTATGGCTACACCTTC.

This clonotype was seen many times. The V gene is TRBV19, the J gene TRBJ2-1; maybe TRBD1 (6 bases). V was clipped by 5 bases and J by 15 bases, with 14 bases between them. CDR1 is LNHDA and CDR2 is SQIVND in the germline V gene (reference sequence). CDR3 length: 11 residues. CDR3 protein: CASSHGQSTFF. The CDR3 region has the DNA TGTGCCAGTAGTCACGGACAGAGCACGTTCTTC.

This clonotype appeared a few times. The chain employs TRBV5-1 and TRBJ2-1; D is possibly TRBD1 (5 bases). CDR3 length: 14 amino acids. V was shortened by 2 bases and J by 7 bases, with 13 bases between the two germline ends. The germline V gene encodes CDR1 SGHRS and CDR2 YFSETQ. CDR3 amino acids: CASSFEGAANEQFF. As DNA, the CDR3 is TGCGCCAGCAGCTTCGAAGGGGCTGCTAATGAGCAGTTCTTC.

The CDR3 loop is CASSSPKTQYF. CDR3 in DNA: TGTGCCAGCAGTTCTCCAAAGACCCAGTACTTC. The J gene is TRBJ2-5, the V gene TRBV6-2 or TRBV6-3; D gene uncertain. The germline V gene has CDR1 MNHEY and CDR2 SVGEGT. The CDR3 covers 11 residues. The ends were cut back, 4 bases at V and 6 bases at J, with 6 bases in the middle.

The chain couples TRBV20-1 to TRBJ2-1; 9 positions match TRBD2. Germline CDR1 is DFQATT and CDR2 is SNEGSKA (reference sequence). The CDR3 is made up of 14 amino acids. Trimming at V came to 1 base and at J to 6 bases, leaving 4 bases not matched to a gene. For the CDR3, the DNA is TGCAGTGCTAGAGTTGGCGGGGGGGCCAATGAGCAGTTCTTC. Amino acids: CSARVGGGANEQFF.

This clonotype was recorded many times. The V call is TRBV5-1, the J call TRBJ2-1, with D uncertain. This CDR3 has 13 residues. Germline CDR1 SGHRS, CDR2 YFSETQ. Trimming left V 5 bases short and J 6 bases short, with 12 bases between. The CDR3 here is CASRPEPINEQFF. In DNA form, the CDR3 reads TGCGCCAGCAGGCCGGAACCGATCAATGAGCAGTTCTTC.

This clonotype was observed a few times. The chain couples TRBV25-1 to TRBJ1-1; D is unresolved. Germline V CDR1 and CDR2: MGHDK, SYGVNS. Trimming left V 4 bases short and J 1 base short, with 10 bases between. This CDR3 contains 14 residues. CDR3 residues: CASSVLGRNTEAFF. The DNA for the CDR3 is TGTGCCAGCAGTGTCTTGGGAAGGAACACTGAAGCTTTCTTT.

This chain connects TRBV24-1 to TRBJ2-1, with a possible D match to TRBD1 (6 bases). Germline V CDR1 and CDR2: KGHDR, SFDVKD. This CDR3 contains 16 residues. Deletions cut 1 base from V and 2 bases from J, with 11 bases between. The CDR3 region is CATSDFRQETYNEQFF. CDR3 bases: TGTGCCACCAGTGATTTTCGACAGGAGACCTACAATGAGCAGTTCTTC.

This clonotype was counted between two and nine times. This chain joins TRBV29-1 and TRBJ2-7; 9 bases align to TRBD1. The trim removed 7 bases at V and 4 bases at J, leaving 5 bases unmatched. The CDR3 runs 12 residues. CDR1 and CDR2 from the germline V gene are SQVTM and ANQGSEA. The CDR3 here is CSAGTGRYEQYF. CDR3 DNA sequence: TGCAGCGCCGGGACAGGGCGATACGAGCAGTACTTC.

The chain links TRBV4-1 to TRBJ2-3, with TRBD1 identical over 8 bases. The V gene end was trimmed by 1 base and the J gene end by 1 base; junction bases not matched to a gene: 7. CDR3 length equals 17 residues. CDR1 is MGHRA, CDR2 YSYEKL, per germline. CDR3 sequence (DNA): TGCGCCAGCAGCCAAGTAGGGACAGGATCGGGCACAGATACGCAGTATTTT. Translating it yields CASSQVGTGSGTDTQYF.

This clonotype was detected only a few times. The genes are TRBV6-5 and TRBJ2-1, with a weak D call TRBD2 (5 bases). The CDR3 consists of 16 residues. Germline V gene sequence: CDR1 MNHEY, CDR2 SVGAGI. The V end was cut by 2 bases, the J end by 0 bases, with 11 bases between. The CDR3 protein is CASSYDLAASYNEQFF. The CDR3 DNA sequence: TGTGCCAGCAGTTACGATCTAGCCGCCTCCTACAATGAGCAGTTCTTC.

The CDR3 here is CASSYTGTGADTQYF. The CDR3 coding sequence is TGTGCCAGCAGTTACACCGGGACAGGGGCAGATACGCAGTATTTT. The chain combines TRBV27 with TRBJ2-3, with TRBD1 matching 10 bases. The V segment lost 4 bases and the J segment 4 bases; nucleotides outside the gene matches: 5. The germline V gene has CDR1 MNHEY and CDR2 SMNVEV (reference sequence). The CDR3 runs 15 residues.

This clonotype was counted at least ten times. This sequence joins TRBV5-1 and TRBJ2-7; 13 bases align to TRBD2. The CDR3 runs 13 residues. The junction had 4 bases not matched to a gene; V was cut back by 8 bases and J by 5 bases. Germline values: CDR1 SGHRS, CDR2 YFSETQ. The chain's CDR3 is CASRLAGGNEQYF. CDR3 DNA: TGCGCCAGTCGACTAGCGGGGGGAAACGAGCAGTACTTC.

Only a few counts were recorded for this clonotype. The V call is TRBV12-3 or TRBV12-4, the J call TRBJ2-5; 10 bases fit TRBD1. V shed 6 bases, J shed 6 bases, and the junction held 4 bases outside the gene matches. This CDR3 is 13 amino acids long. For the CDR3, the DNA is TGTGCCAGCAGGACAGGGGGCCGGCAGACCCAGTACTTC. It yields the protein CASRTGGRQTQYF.

This clonotype has a handful of counts. The rearrangement uses TRBV15 and TRBJ2-5, with TRBD2 matching over 7 bases. In germline, CDR1 is LNHNV, CDR2 YYDKDF (reference sequence). The CDR3 consists of 15 residues. V trimming: 0 bases; J trimming: 5 bases; junction bases outside the gene matches: 6. The CDR3 sequence: CATSRDSAGVETQYF. The CDR3, as DNA: TGTGCCACCAGCAGAGATTCGGCGGGAGTGGAGACCCAGTACTTC.

The chain uses TRBV12-3 or TRBV12-4 and TRBJ1-3; 7 nucleotides agree with TRBD1. J was trimmed by 8 bases and V by 5 bases; bases with no gene match: 12. The CDR3 is 15 residues long. CDR3 in amino acids: CASSPQTGIVDTIYF. The CDR3 DNA sequence: TGTGCCAGCAGTCCCCAGACAGGGATAGTAGACACCATATATTTT.

This clonotype was counted many times. J is TRBJ2-6 and V is TRBV12-3 or TRBV12-4; possible D gene TRBD1, 6 bases. The ends were cut back, 6 bases at V and 0 bases at J, with 9 bases in the middle. The CDR3 has 15 amino acids. The DNA of the CDR3 is TGTGCCAGCAGACGGACAGCCTCTGGGGCCAACGTCCTGACTTTC. Translating gives CASRRTASGANVLTF.

This sequence joins TRBV4-3 and TRBJ2-4; 10 bases align to TRBD2. The J segment lost 2 bases and the V segment lost 0 bases, leaving 10 bases of the junction unmatched. CDR3 length: 19 residues. Germline CDR1 LGHNA, CDR2 YSLEER. CDR3 DNA sequence: TGCGCCAGCAGCCAAGATCTTTTGGTAGCGGGGGGCCCCAAAAACATTCAGTACTTC. Its protein is CASSQDLLVAGGPKNIQYF.

This chain uses TRBV12-3 or TRBV12-4 with TRBJ2-1, with TRBD2 identical over 7 bases. The CDR3 loop spans 15 amino acids. V shed 3 bases, J shed 5 bases, and the junction held 7 bases outside the gene matches. CDR3 loop: CASSFAGVGHNEQFF. The CDR3, as DNA: TGTGCCAGCAGTTTTGCGGGGGTAGGCCACAATGAGCAGTTCTTC.

V usage is TRBV7-2 and J usage is TRBJ2-7, with 7 bases fitting TRBD2. V trimming: 5 bases; J trimming: 11 bases; junction bases outside the gene matches: 15. The CDR3 runs 14 residues. Germline-derived CDR1 and CDR2 are SGHTA and FQGNSA. CDR3 residues: CASSAEGGLVKKYF. The CDR3 nucleotides read TGTGCCAGCAGCGCTGAAGGAGGACTAGTTAAAAAGTACTTC.

This clonotype has more than one count but fewer than ten. The chain is built from TRBV12-3 or TRBV12-4 and TRBJ1-1, with 7 nucleotides matching TRBD1. This CDR3 spans 15 amino acids. V trimming: 7 bases; J trimming: 6 bases; junction bases outside the gene matches: 14. The CDR3 nucleotides are TGTGCCAGCAAGCTAGGGGGCGGAAGTTCCGCTGAAGCTTTCTTT. It specifies CASKLGGGSSAEAFF.

Only a few counts were recorded for this clonotype. This rearrangement joins TRBV7-9 to TRBJ2-5; the D gene is possibly TRBD2 (5 bases). CDR3 size: 15 residues. Germline-derived CDR1 and CDR2 are SEHNR and FQNEAQ (reference sequence). V lost 1 base and J 3 bases, leaving 12 bases between the germline ends. CDR3 DNA: TGTGCCAGCAGCTTAGTGCGGGCCAAGGAAGAGACCCAGTACTTC. Translated: CASSLVRAKEETQYF.

In its sample, this clonotype was seen many times. The chain recombines TRBV29-1 with TRBJ2-2; D gene ambiguous. The germline CDR1 and CDR2 sequences are SQVTM and ANQGSEA. Trimming left V 0 bases short and J 5 bases short, with 4 bases between. The CDR3 spans 12 residues. CDR3 region: CSVEELTGELFF. Written as DNA, the CDR3 is TGCAGCGTTGAAGAATTGACCGGGGAGCTGTTTTTT.